The source of this T cell receptor beta chain is a study of T cells in tumors after PD-1 blockade. On the study more broadly: Prior checkpoint blockade, systemic immunosuppressant use, or anti-cancer therapy within 4 weeks excluded patients. Mean per blood sample: about 100,000 templates (about 24,000-260,000), approximately 37,000 unique clonotypes. General observations from the study: About 41% of tumor TCR clonotypes were also found in blood.

In germline, CDR1 is SGDLS, CDR2 YYNGEE. The CDR3 length is 14 residues. Trimming took off 0 bases at V and 5 bases at J, with 9 bases between the two ends. Template: tumor biopsy or peripheral blood genomic DNA, about 550-6,500 ng per sample. As to this clone: Its target is unknown.

Some clones are missing from TCRdb's copy, which holds only in-frame ones; the method was immunoSEQ multiplex PCR. The data show roughly 49,000 clones, over 70% seen once. The rearrangement links TRBV9 to TRBJ2-1, with D unclear. This receptor was obtained from a human donor with basal cell carcinoma. The sequencing here drew on PBMCs, taken before anti-PD-1 treatment. The CDR3 DNA sequence: TGTGCCAGCAGCGTAGTGGCAGGAAACAATGAGCAGTTCTTC. Protein: CASSVVAGNNEQFF.